This T cell receptor (beta chain) was obtained from a study of T cells in Graves' hyperthyroidism and ophthalmopathy. As for the study in general: Staff took peripheral blood when the initial diagnosis was made, before any treatment began.

Overall study results and limits: Blood also contained most expanded thyroid clonotypes above 0.001. The model's output predicted ophthalmopathy at a median of 6.5 months prior to onset.

This clonotype was recorded at least ten times. As yet, its antigen is unknown. TCR beta CDR3 regions were amplified from RNA. Initially, a first-round RT-PCR of the TCR CDR3 employed the HTBI primer set. One entry per CDR3 protein, called by TCRdb with MiXCR from the multiplex PCR reads. This table has 350,000 to 400,000 distinct CDR3 sequences, more than 11% appearing once. Exclusion criteria comprised uncontrolled infection, other autoimmune disease, pregnancy or lactation. J lost 4 bases, V lost 4 bases, and 6 bases had no gene match. Germline values: CDR1 SGHNT, CDR2 YENEEA. This CDR3 has 14 residues.

The chain uses TRBV11-3 and TRBJ2-7, with 8 bases fitting TRBD1. The sequence was obtained from a woman in her fifties or sixties with Graves' hyperthyroidism. Sequencing was done on a sample of blood. CDR3 protein: CASSSGQARYEQYF. The CDR3 DNA reads TGTGCCAGCAGCTCGGGACAGGCGCGGTACGAGCAGTACTTC.